The 21 T cell receptor beta chains below were found in one sample sequenced in a study of cytomegalovirus exposure and HLA in healthy donors. PCR primers comprised 60 Vbeta and 13 Jbeta primers. The table came from immunoSEQ multiplex PCR; TCRdb's copy has only in-frame clones and leaves some out. The sample carries around 96,000 clones, about 80% recorded once. The material sequenced was PBMCs. These receptors originate from a man between 25 and 39 years old in good health and CMV-seropositive.

This chain connects TRBV5-1 to TRBJ2-7; 7 nucleotides line up with TRBD1. The CDR3 covers 14 residues. The V gene's germline CDR1 is SGHRS and CDR2 YFSETQ. The V segment lost 1 base and the J segment 6 bases; nucleotides outside the gene matches: 7. The CDR3 loop is CASSLLVGGLEQYF. The CDR3 region has the DNA TGCGCCAGCAGCTTGTTGGTAGGGGGCCTCGAGCAGTACTTC.

The chain has TRBV27 and TRBJ2-7, with 11 bases fitting TRBD1. The V gene's germline CDR1 is MNHEY and CDR2 SMNVEV (reference sequence). V shed 5 bases, J shed 1 base, and the junction held 7 bases outside the gene matches. There are 16 residues in the CDR3. In DNA form, the CDR3 reads TGTGCCAGCAGTAGCCGGGACAGGGGGAAATCCTACGAGCAGTACTTC. Translated, it gives CASSSRDRGKSYEQYF.

This clone occurred a few times. J is TRBJ2-5 and V is TRBV6-1, with 13 bases identical to TRBD2. The J segment lost 5 bases and the V segment lost 2 bases, leaving 2 bases of the junction unmatched. The CDR3 length is 15 residues. Germline loops: CDR1 MNHNS, CDR2 SASEGT. The CDR3 is CASSETSGGAETQYF. The CDR3 bases are TGTGCCAGCAGTGAAACTAGCGGGGGGGCGGAGACCCAGTACTTC.

The genes are TRBV5-1 and TRBJ2-7; D is undetermined. The germline V and J ends were trimmed by 4 bases and 1 base, with 12 bases remaining between them. This CDR3 region has 14 residues. Germline CDR1 and CDR2: SGHRS and YFSETQ. In DNA form, the CDR3 reads TGCGCCAGCAGCCCGACGGGTGGGTCCTACGAGCAGTACTTC. It is translated as CASSPTGGSYEQYF.

CDR3 DNA: TGTGCCAGCAGCTTAGGGCCAGGGGAAATTGACGAGCAGTACTTC. Protein sequence: CASSLGPGEIDEQYF. V is TRBV7-9 and J is TRBJ2-5; tentatively, D is TRBD1 (6 bases). The J call is uncertain, as TRBJ2-7 better fits the DNA end. From germline, CDR1 is SEHNR and CDR2 FQNEAQ (reference sequence). The CDR3 runs 15 residues.

The chain recombines TRBV6-5 with TRBJ1-2, with a weak D call TRBD1 (5 bases). This CDR3 spans 14 amino acids. From germline, CDR1 is MNHEY and CDR2 SVGAGI. V lost 8 bases to trimming and J lost 2 bases, with 15 bases between them. CDR3 in amino acids: CASWDSSPNYGYTF. DNA for the CDR3: TGTGCCAGCTGGGACTCTTCCCCAAACTATGGCTACACCTTC.

The chain combines TRBV7-7 with TRBJ2-1; the match to TRBD2 covers 7 bases. CDR1 is SSHAT and CDR2 is FNYEAQ in the germline V gene (reference sequence). The CDR3 has 15 residues. The V segment lost 5 bases and the J segment 4 bases; nucleotides outside the gene matches: 8. The CDR3 DNA reads TGTGCCAGCAGCCCCGAGCGGGGACGTTACAATGAGCAGTTCTTC. Residues: CASSPERGRYNEQFF.

In its sample, this clone was seen a few times. The rearrangement links TRBV2 to TRBJ2-3; no clear D. Between the trimmed V and J ends, which lost 7 bases and 8 bases, there was a span of 13 bases. The CDR3 length is 12 residues. Per germline, CDR1 SNHLY and CDR2 FYNNEI. The CDR3 nucleotides read TGTGCCAGCACCCCTTCTGGCCCTACGCAGTATTTT. It codes for CASTPSGPTQYF.

CDR3: CASSRDRVRYEQYF. The DNA for the CDR3 is TGTGCCAGCAGCCGAGACAGGGTCCGCTACGAGCAGTACTTC. The chain employs TRBV14 and TRBJ2-7; 7 bases map to TRBD1. Germline lookup yields CDR1 SGHDN and CDR2 FVKESK. With V trimmed by 4 bases and J by 3 bases, 6 bases remained unmatched. There are 14 residues in the CDR3.

This clone was seen a few times. This chain connects TRBV5-8 to TRBJ1-4, with 11 bases identical to TRBD1. Trimming at V came to 4 bases and at J to 6 bases, leaving 5 bases not matched to a gene. Germline V lookup: CDR1 SGHTS, CDR2 YDEGEE. The CDR3 is 15 amino acids. CDR3 protein: CASSRTGGGYEKLFF. CDR3 DNA: TGTGCCAGCAGCAGGACAGGGGGCGGTTATGAAAAACTGTTTTTT.

The rearrangement joins TRBV19 to TRBJ1-2; 7 nucleotides match TRBD1. The germline CDR1 and CDR2 sequences are LNHDA and SQIVND (reference sequence). With V trimmed by 5 bases and J by 0 bases, 6 bases remained unmatched. The CDR3 is 15 amino acids. The CDR3 sequence is CASSLIGTANYGYTF. The DNA of the CDR3 is TGTGCCAGTAGTTTGATTGGGACAGCTAACTATGGCTACACCTTC.

The gene calls are TRBV7-3 and TRBJ2-7; 10 bases map to TRBD1. Per the germline V gene, CDR1 is SGHTA and CDR2 is FQGTGA. V dropped 8 bases and J dropped 4; count of bases not matched to a gene: 8. The CDR3 is made up of 14 amino acids. This CDR3 reads CASAVGTGDYEQYF. CDR3 nucleotides: TGTGCCAGCGCGGTCGGGACAGGGGATTACGAGCAGTACTTC.

In its sample, this clone was seen once. The chain employs TRBV18 and TRBJ2-5; weak D call: TRBD2 (6 bases). V was trimmed by 6 bases and J by 0 bases, leaving 8 bases between them. Germline CDR1 KGHSH, CDR2 LQKENI. The CDR3 sequence is 13 residues long. CDR3 sequence reads: CASSSGYQETQYF. The CDR3 DNA is TGTGCCAGCTCCAGCGGGTACCAAGAGACCCAGTACTTC.

V usage is TRBV7-9 and J usage is TRBJ1-2; 7 bases map to TRBD1. The CDR3 extends over 15 amino acids. Germline assignment: CDR1 SEHNR and CDR2 FQNEAQ (reference sequence). V trimming: 5 bases; J trimming: 5 bases; junction bases outside the gene matches: 11. CDR3 in amino acids: CASSPPSQGEYGYTF. The CDR3 DNA is TGTGCCAGCAGCCCCCCTAGCCAGGGGGAGTATGGCTACACCTTC.

The V call is TRBV5-1, the J call TRBJ1-4; 9 bases agree with TRBD1. Germline CDR1 reads SGHRS; CDR2 reads YFSETQ. V dropped 4 bases and J dropped 4; count of bases not matched to a gene: 17. The length of the CDR3 is 19 residues. This CDR3 is CASSGGQGVRNRVNEKLFF. CDR3 nucleotide sequence: TGCGCCAGCAGCGGGGGACAGGGAGTCCGAAACAGAGTTAATGAAAAACTGTTTTTT.

The CDR3 bases are TGTGCCAGCAGACTTCAGACTAGCGGGGGGCTAAACACCGGGGAGCTGTTTTTT. Protein sequence: CASRLQTSGGLNTGELFF. This sequence joins TRBV7-8 and TRBJ2-2, with TRBD2 matching 13 bases. Germline-derived CDR1 and CDR2 are SGHVS and FQNEAQ. There are 18 residues in the CDR3. V trimming: 6 bases; J trimming: 2 bases; junction bases outside the gene matches: 9.

J is TRBJ2-2 and V is TRBV5-1; TRBD1 aligns across 10 bases. CDR3 length: 17 residues. V was clipped by 5 bases and J by 6 bases; unmatched bases: 13. From germline, CDR1 is SGHRS and CDR2 YFSETQ. CDR3 region: CASSYYFRDRGAGELFF. In DNA, the CDR3 is TGCGCCAGCAGTTACTATTTCCGGGACAGGGGAGCCGGGGAGCTGTTTTTT.

In its sample, this clone was seen a few times. This chain connects TRBV29-1 to TRBJ1-3; D perhaps matches TRBD1 (5 bases). Trimming shortened V by 6 bases and J by 2 bases, and 14 bases separated the two germline ends. The germline V gene has CDR1 SQVTM and CDR2 ANQGSEA. The CDR3 consists of 14 residues. The CDR3 sequence: CSVGSGGAGNTIYF. The CDR3 bases are TGCAGCGTGGGTTCCGGGGGGGCTGGAAACACCATATATTTT.

The chain is built from TRBV18 and TRBJ1-2; D is undetermined. V lost 6 bases and J 1 base, leaving 9 bases between the germline ends. Germline V gene lookup returns CDR1 KGHSH and CDR2 LQKENI. The CDR3 totals 13 residues. CDR3 region: CASSIGDNYGYTF. CDR3 coding DNA: TGTGCCAGCTCTATCGGGGATAACTATGGCTACACCTTC.

J is TRBJ1-1 and V is TRBV7-6, with a tentative D call TRBD1 (6 bases). CDR1 and CDR2 (germline): SGHVS, FNYEAQ. Deletions cut 2 bases from V and 5 bases from J, with 15 bases between. This CDR3 is 15 amino acids long. The CDR3 loop reads CASSLWGGARTEAFF. The CDR3 nucleotides are TGTGCCAGCAGCTTATGGGGGGGCGCGCGGACTGAAGCTTTCTTT.

This chain connects TRBV4-3 to TRBJ2-1; TRBD2 might be the D (6 bases). In germline, CDR1 is LGHNA, CDR2 YSLEER. Trimming pared 0 bases from V and 7 bases from J, leaving 13 bases between. This CDR3 has 15 amino acids. CDR3 region: CASSQDRGDGNEQFF. The DNA for the CDR3 is TGCGCCAGCAGCCAAGATCGCGGGGATGGGAATGAGCAGTTCTTC.